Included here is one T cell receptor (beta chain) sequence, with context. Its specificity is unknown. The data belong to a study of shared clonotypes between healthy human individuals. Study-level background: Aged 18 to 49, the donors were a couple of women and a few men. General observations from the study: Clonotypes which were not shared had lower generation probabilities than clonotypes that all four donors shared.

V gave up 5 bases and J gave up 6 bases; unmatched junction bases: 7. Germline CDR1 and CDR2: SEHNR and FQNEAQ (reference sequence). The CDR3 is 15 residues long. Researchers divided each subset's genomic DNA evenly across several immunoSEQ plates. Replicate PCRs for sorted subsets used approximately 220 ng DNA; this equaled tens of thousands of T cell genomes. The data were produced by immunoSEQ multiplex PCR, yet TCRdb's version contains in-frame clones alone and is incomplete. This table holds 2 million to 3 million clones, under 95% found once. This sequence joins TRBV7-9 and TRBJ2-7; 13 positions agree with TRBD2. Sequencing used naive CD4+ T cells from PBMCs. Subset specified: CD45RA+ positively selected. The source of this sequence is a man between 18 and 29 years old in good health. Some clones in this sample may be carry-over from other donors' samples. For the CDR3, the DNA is TGTGCCAGCAGCCCACCGGGACTAGCGGGATCCGAGCAGTACTTC. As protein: CASSPPGLAGSEQYF.